A selection of T cell receptor beta chains follows, all from one sample in a study of control samples from healthy donors and cancer patients. TCRdb keeps only in-frame clones here, not all; method: immunoSEQ multiplex PCR. This sample yields fewer than 85,000 clones, of which around 92% are seen a single time; about a sixth belongs to the top ten. Sequencing was done on a sample of blood. These receptors were taken from a man between 25 and 39 years old in good health. CDR3s include the opening cysteine and the closing phenylalanine or tryptophan. Each record gives: J gene, D gene, V gene, clone size, CDR3 protein, CDR3 DNA. A D gene is named only where the DNA matches it firmly. A row's size may be missing; if present it is once, few, many or a size class.

J: TRBJ2-2; D: NA; V: TRBV6-5; size: NA; CDR3: CASSYPGTGELFF; DNA: TGTGCCAGCAGTTATCCAGGCACCGGGGAGCTGTTTTTT
J: TRBJ2-6; D: NA; V: TRBV28; size: NA; CDR3: CASSLGPSGANVLTF; DNA: TGTGCCAGCAGTTTGGGGCCGTCTGGGGCCAACGTCCTGACTTTC
J: TRBJ2-3; D: NA; V: TRBV6-2/TRBV6-3; size: NA; CDR3: CASSYSDTQYF; DNA: TGTGCCAGCAGTTACTCTGATACGCAGTATTTT
J: TRBJ1-1; D: NA; V: TRBV5-1; size: NA; CDR3: CASSFGGSLNTEAFF; DNA: TGCGCCAGCAGCTTCGGGGGAAGTTTGAACACTGAAGCTTTCTTT
J: TRBJ1-5; D: NA; V: TRBV19; size: NA; CDR3: CASNTPGRDQPQHF; DNA: TGTGCCAGTAATACTCCGGGTCGGGATCAGCCCCAGCATTTT
J: TRBJ1-4; D: NA; V: TRBV25-1; size: NA; CDR3: CASRQRDTSTNEKLFF; DNA: TGTGCCAGCAGACAGCGGGACACCTCAACTAATGAAAAACTGTTTTTT
J: TRBJ1-1; D: NA; V: TRBV9; size: NA; CDR3: CASSEGSGPFEAFF; DNA: TGTGCCAGCAGCGAGGGGTCGGGTCCGTTCGAAGCTTTCTTT
J: TRBJ2-2; D: TRBD2; V: TRBV10-3; size: NA; CDR3: CAIRPAGVDTGELFF; DNA: TGTGCCATCAGACCAGCGGGAGTTGACACCGGGGAGCTGTTTTTT
J: TRBJ2-7; D: NA; V: TRBV6-5; size: NA; CDR3: CATSRDRAYEQYF; DNA: TGTGCCACCTCTCGAGACAGAGCCTACGAGCAGTACTTC
J: TRBJ2-5; D: NA; V: TRBV4-1; size: NA; CDR3: CASSQDQAAKRETQYF; DNA: TGCGCCAGCAGCCAAGATCAAGCGGCGAAGCGAGAGACCCAGTACTTC
J: TRBJ2-1; D: NA; V: TRBV13; size: NA; CDR3: CASSSGTVSSYNEQFF; DNA: TGTGCCAGCAGCTCGGGAACAGTGAGCTCCTACAATGAGCAGTTCTTC
J: TRBJ2-5; D: NA; V: TRBV27; size: NA; CDR3: CASSLGGRRETQYF; DNA: TGTGCCAGCAGTTTAGGGGGTAGAAGAGAGACCCAGTACTTC
J: TRBJ1-6; D: NA; V: TRBV21-1; size: NA; CDR3: CASSNRGRSRNSPLHF; DNA: TGTGCCAGCAGCAATAGGGGACGGAGTCGGAATTCACCCCTCCACTTT
J: TRBJ1-2; D: NA; V: TRBV25-1; size: NA; CDR3: CASSTQFFNYGYTF; DNA: TGTGCCAGCAGCACACAGTTTTTTAACTATGGCTACACCTTC
J: TRBJ1-2; D: TRBD1; V: TRBV9; size: NA; CDR3: CASSVRDREVHGYTF; DNA: TGTGCCAGCAGCGTACGTGACAGGGAAGTTCATGGCTACACTTTC
J: TRBJ1-2; D: NA; V: TRBV30; size: NA; CDR3: CAWRLLDGSVGSLGGYTF; DNA: TGTGCCTGGAGATTACTGGACGGAAGTGTGGGTTCCCTTGGGGGCTACACCTTC
J: TRBJ1-6; D: TRBD1; V: TRBV10-1; size: few; CDR3: CASPGQGGSPLHF; DNA: TGCGCCAGTCCCGGACAGGGAGGATCACCCCTCCACTTT
J: TRBJ1-2; D: TRBD1; V: TRBV7-8; size: NA; CDR3: CASSLTGQVNVYGYTF; DNA: TGTGCCAGCAGCTTAACGGGACAGGTCAACGTCTATGGCTACACCTTC
J: TRBJ2-7; D: NA; V: TRBV6-1; size: NA; CDR3: CASSELREQYF; DNA: TGTGCCAGCAGTGAATTAAGGGAGCAGTACTTC
J: TRBJ2-7; D: NA; V: TRBV7-9; size: NA; CDR3: CASTTGVGHEQYF; DNA: TGTGCCAGCACCACCGGAGTAGGCCACGAGCAGTACTTC
J: TRBJ2-1; D: TRBD2; V: TRBV13; size: NA; CDR3: CASNKIAGDYNEQFF; DNA: TGTGCCAGCAATAAAATAGCGGGAGACTACAATGAGCAGTTCTTC
J: TRBJ1-2; D: NA; V: TRBV4-1; size: NA; CDR3: CASSQDHYGYTF; DNA: TGCGCCAGCAGCCAAGATCACTATGGCTACACCTTC
J: TRBJ1-1; D: NA; V: TRBV5-4; size: NA; CDR3: CASSSRGDTEAFF; DNA: TGTGCCAGCAGTTCGCGCGGGGACACTGAAGCTTTCTTT
J: TRBJ2-7; D: NA; V: TRBV11-3; size: once; CDR3: CASSLSPNYEQYF; DNA: TGTGCCAGCAGCTTAAGTCCGAATTACGAGCAGTACTTC
J: TRBJ1-2; D: NA; V: TRBV6-5; size: NA; CDR3: CASSPLRADGYTF; DNA: TGTGCCAGCAGTCCCTTGAGGGCAGACGGCTACACCTTC
J: TRBJ2-7; D: NA; V: TRBV28; size: NA; CDR3: CASSLIGQSPTYEQYF; DNA: TGTGCCAGCAGTTTGATAGGACAGTCACCCACCTACGAGCAGTACTTC
J: TRBJ1-4; D: NA; V: TRBV4-3; size: NA; CDR3: CASSQGGDPPGLFF; DNA: TGCGCCAGCAGCCAAGGTGGGGACCCCCCGGGGCTGTTTTTT
J: TRBJ2-1; D: TRBD2; V: TRBV5-4; size: NA; CDR3: CASSSGGVTRNNEQFF; DNA: TGTGCCAGCAGCTCGGGGGGGGTCACCCGTAACAATGAGCAGTTCTTC
J: TRBJ1-2; D: NA; V: TRBV9; size: NA; CDR3: CASSNGGFNYGYTF; DNA: TGTGCCAGCAGCAATGGGGGGTTCAACTATGGCTACACCTTC
J: TRBJ2-2; D: NA; V: TRBV7-6; size: NA; CDR3: CASSPKLDANTGELFF; DNA: TGTGCCAGCAGCCCCAAACTAGATGCGAACACCGGGGAGCTGTTTTTT
J: TRBJ2-7; D: NA; V: TRBV6-5; size: NA; CDR3: CASRSGQTYEQYF; DNA: TGTGCCAGTAGATCCGGACAGACCTACGAGCAGTACTTC
J: TRBJ2-7; D: NA; V: TRBV5-1; size: few; CDR3: CASSFWGPNEQYF; DNA: TGCGCCAGCAGCTTTTGGGGGCCTAATGAGCAGTACTTC
J: TRBJ2-3; D: NA; V: TRBV10-3; size: NA; CDR3: CAISGGTEQGGTDTQYF; DNA: TGTGCCATCAGTGGGGGGACTGAACAAGGGGGCACAGATACGCAGTATTTT
J: TRBJ1-1; D: TRBD1; V: TRBV13; size: NA; CDR3: CASSSWTGRAEAFF; DNA: TGTGCCAGCAGCTCCTGGACAGGGCGGGCTGAAGCTTTCTTT
J: TRBJ2-1; D: NA; V: TRBV10-3; size: NA; CDR3: CAISEEESYNEQFF; DNA: TGTGCCATCAGTGAAGAGGAATCCTACAATGAGCAGTTCTTC
J: TRBJ2-2; D: NA; V: TRBV7-9; size: NA; CDR3: CASSLQIRGLTNGELFF; DNA: TGTGCCAGCAGCTTACAAATTAGGGGACTCACCAACGGGGAGCTGTTTTTT
J: TRBJ2-2; D: NA; V: TRBV5-1; size: NA; CDR3: CASSLPGANTGELFF; DNA: TGCGCCAGCAGCTTGCCCGGGGCGAACACCGGGGAGCTGTTTTTT
J: TRBJ1-1; D: TRBD1; V: TRBV27; size: NA; CDR3: CASSGGRDRQNTEAFF; DNA: TGTGCCAGCAGCGGGGGCCGGGACAGGCAGAACACTGAAGCTTTCTTT
J: TRBJ2-1; D: TRBD1; V: TRBV2; size: NA; CDR3: CASSELTGGYIF; DNA: TGTGCCAGCAGTGAACTGACAGGGGGATATATCTTC
J: TRBJ2-2; D: NA; V: TRBV29-1; size: once; CDR3: CSVGLPNTGELFF; DNA: TGCAGCGTTGGATTACCTAACACCGGGGAGCTGTTTTTT
J: TRBJ1-1; D: NA; V: TRBV29-1; size: NA; CDR3: CSACDSPNTEAFF; DNA: TGCAGCGCCTGCGACAGTCCGAACACTGAAGCTTTCTTT
J: TRBJ2-7; D: NA; V: TRBV30; size: NA; CDR3: CAWSEGFHDEQYF; DNA: TGTGCCTGGAGTGAGGGGTTTCACGACGAGCAGTACTTC
J: TRBJ1-2; D: TRBD1; V: TRBV5-5; size: NA; CDR3: CASSLGGQGHGYGYTF; DNA: TGTGCCAGCAGCTTGGGGGGACAGGGCCACGGGTATGGCTACACCTTC
J: TRBJ1-5; D: NA; V: TRBV19; size: NA; CDR3: CASSIGTNQPQHF; DNA: TGTGCCAGTAGTATAGGGACAAATCAGCCCCAGCATTTT
J: TRBJ1-1; D: NA; V: TRBV7-8; size: NA; CDR3: CASSARGGTEAFF; DNA: TGTGCCAGCAGCGCGAGGGGAGGCACTGAAGCTTTCTTT
J: TRBJ2-1; D: NA; V: TRBV7-9; size: NA; CDR3: CASSPSDGITWGEQFF; DNA: TGTGCCAGCAGCCCAAGCGACGGGATTACATGGGGTGAGCAGTTCTTC
J: TRBJ2-5; D: NA; V: TRBV6-5; size: NA; CDR3: CASSWTGRSSKETQYF; DNA: TGTGCCAGCAGTTGGACTGGGCGGAGCAGCAAAGAGACCCAGTACTTC
J: TRBJ2-7; D: TRBD2; V: TRBV27; size: NA; CDR3: CASSSPREGLYEQYF; DNA: TGTGCCAGCAGTTCTCCCCGGGAGGGCCTCTACGAGCAGTACTTC
J: TRBJ2-1; D: NA; V: TRBV24-1; size: NA; CDR3: CATSAWVGRGNEQFF; DNA: TGTGCCACCAGTGCATGGGTAGGAAGGGGAAATGAGCAGTTCTTC
J: TRBJ1-6; D: TRBD1; V: TRBV11-2; size: NA; CDR3: CASSLVGQGLPPLHF; DNA: TGTGCCAGCAGCTTAGTGGGACAGGGCCTACCACCCCTCCACTTT
J: TRBJ2-1; D: TRBD2; V: TRBV7-8; size: NA; CDR3: CASSLARGSSYNEQFF; DNA: TGTGCCAGCAGCTTAGCGCGGGGGAGCTCCTACAATGAGCAGTTCTTC
J: TRBJ2-2; D: NA; V: TRBV3-1/TRBV3-2; size: NA; CDR3: CASSQNRNTGELFF; DNA: TGTGCCAGCAGCCAAAACAGAAACACCGGGGAGCTGTTTTTT